The present TCR beta chain was sequenced within a study of T cells in Graves' hyperthyroidism and ophthalmopathy. This clonotype was observed many times. With duration under 3 months, ophthalmopathy was active: Clinical Activity Score at least 3, NOSPECS at least 4. Exclusion of a patient resulted from uncontrolled infection, other autoimmune disease, pregnancy or lactation. The study based diagnoses on clinical symptoms, serum thyroxine and TRAb, thyroid ultrasound and orbital computed tomography. This sample holds PBMCs from about 9.3 ml fresh peripheral blood. Regions amplified from RNA transcripts were the TCR beta CDR3 regions. The HTBI set primed first-round TCR CDR3 RT-PCR. TCRdb redid the calling of the multiplex PCR reads with MiXCR, one entry per CDR3 protein. The repertoire holds around 600,000 distinct CDR3 sequences, with roughly 15% as singletons. The CDR3 loop spans 16 amino acids. Germline lookup yields CDR1 MNHEY and CDR2 SMNVEV (reference sequence). Trimming cost V 3 bases and J 9 bases, with 21 bases left between them.

This clonotype originated in a woman aged 45-65 years with Graves' ophthalmopathy. The V gene is TRBV27, the J gene TRBJ2-1; D might be TRBD2 (6 bases). Source material: blood. The CDR3 here is CASSFWVLEGVSEQFF. CDR3 DNA: TGTGCCAGCAGTTTTTGGGTGTTGGAGGGAGTTAGTGAGCAGTTCTTC.